This is a list of T cell receptor beta chains from one sample in a study of T cells after yellow fever vaccination. Each CDR3 protein is one row after TCRdb ran MiXCR on the 5' RACE reads. The table has around 610,000 distinct CDR3 sequences, roughly 12% seen once. Sample: PBMCs, taken on the day of the yellow fever booster vaccination. These receptors were obtained from a man aged 30-40 years who received the YFV17D yellow fever vaccine. Each CDR3 is given with its conserved first and last residue. D genes are given only for firm matches. Some rows have no size entry. The others give once, few or many, or a class for an expanded clone.

>-|TRBV20-1|-|TRBJ2-1
TGCAGTGCTAGAGGGCCTAGATTGGTCGATGAGCAGTTCTTC
CSARGPRLVDEQFF
>-|TRBV4-1|few|TRBJ2-1
TGCGCCAGCAGCCAAGATTCGGGGAGAACCAATGAGCAGTTCTTC
CASSQDSGRTNEQFF
>-|TRBV6-1|-|TRBJ2-7
TGTGCCAGCAGCCCCGGGACGGGTAACTCCTACGAGCAGTACTTC
CASSPGTGNSYEQYF
>TRBD2|TRBV9|few|TRBJ2-2
TGTGCCAGCAGCGTGGGACTAGCGGGAGTTGGGGAGCTGTTTTTT
CASSVGLAGVGELFF
>-|TRBV12-3/TRBV12-4|-|TRBJ2-1
TGTGCCAGCACCATTGGGGTTTCGGCCCGCAGTGAGCAGTTCTTC
CASTIGVSARSEQFF
>-|TRBV20-1|few|TRBJ2-3
TGCAGCGCTAGAAGAGGCGGGGCAGATACGCAGTATTTT
CSARRGGADTQYF
>-|TRBV29-1|-|TRBJ2-5
TGCAGCGCCGGGCGGGCTGAGACCCAGTACTTC
CSAGRAETQYF
>-|TRBV30|-|TRBJ1-5
TGTGCCTCGGGCTGGAGCAATCAGCCCCAGCATTTT
CASGWSNQPQHF
>-|TRBV19|-|TRBJ2-1
TGTGCCAGTAGTACCTTAGGTTCTGGCGGGACCTACAATGAGCAGTTCTTC
CASSTLGSGGTYNEQFF
>-|TRBV20-1|many|TRBJ1-1
TGCAGTGCCAAAAAAGCTTTCTTT
CSAKKAFF
>TRBD2|TRBV20-1|-|TRBJ2-1
TGCAGTGCTCCCACTAGCGGGAGACACAATGAGCAGTTCTTC
CSAPTSGRHNEQFF
>TRBD1|TRBV7-2|few|TRBJ2-3
TGTGCCAGCAGCCAGGGGACAGGGTGGGATACGCAGTATTTT
CASSQGTGWDTQYF
>TRBD2|TRBV20-1|-|TRBJ2-7
TGCAGTGTTAAAGGACTAGCGGGAGTTTACGAGCAGTACTTC
CSVKGLAGVYEQYF
>-|TRBV7-9|-|TRBJ1-2
TGTGCCAGCAGCCCGTTAAATTCGGGGCGGGATGGCTACACCTTC
CASSPLNSGRDGYTF
>-|TRBV5-6|few|TRBJ1-1
TGTGCCAGCAGCTTGTCCGGGGAGCGATTAACTGAAGCTTTCTTT
CASSLSGERLTEAFF
>-|TRBV10-3|few|TRBJ2-6
TGTGCCATCGGGGCAGATTCAGGGGCCAACGTCCTGACTTTC
CAIGADSGANVLTF
>-|TRBV7-2|-|TRBJ1-1
TGTGCCAGCAGCTTCCAAGGGAGGGGGACTACTGAAGCTTTCTTT
CASSFQGRGTTEAFF
>TRBD1|TRBV12-3/TRBV12-4|-|TRBJ2-7
TGTGCCAGCAGTGCGGACAGGGCCGCCTACGAGCAGTACTTC
CASSADRAAYEQYF
>TRBD1|TRBV7-8|-|TRBJ2-3
TGTGCCAGCAGCTCCGCCGGGGACAGGGTAGCAGATACGCAGTATTTT
CASSSAGDRVADTQYF
>-|TRBV7-2|-|TRBJ1-6
TGTGCCAGCAGCTTAGCCCCGTATACGAATTCACCCCTCCACTTT
CASSLAPYTNSPLHF
>-|TRBV3-1|few|TRBJ2-2
TGTGCCAGCAGCCAAGCCGGGTCCCGGGGCGGGGAGCTGTTTTTT
CASSQAGSRGGELFF